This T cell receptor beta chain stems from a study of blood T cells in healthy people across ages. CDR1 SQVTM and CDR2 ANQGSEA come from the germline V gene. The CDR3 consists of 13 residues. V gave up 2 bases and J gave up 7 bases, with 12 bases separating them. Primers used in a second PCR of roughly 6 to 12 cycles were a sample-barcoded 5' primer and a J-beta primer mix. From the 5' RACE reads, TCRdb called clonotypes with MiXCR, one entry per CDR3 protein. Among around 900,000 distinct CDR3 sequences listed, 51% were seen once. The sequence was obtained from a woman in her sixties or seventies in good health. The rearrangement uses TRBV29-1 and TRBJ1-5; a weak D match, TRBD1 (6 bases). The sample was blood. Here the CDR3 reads CSVELVRGQPQHF. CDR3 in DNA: TGCAGCGTTGAATTGGTTAGGGGGCAGCCCCAGCATTTT.